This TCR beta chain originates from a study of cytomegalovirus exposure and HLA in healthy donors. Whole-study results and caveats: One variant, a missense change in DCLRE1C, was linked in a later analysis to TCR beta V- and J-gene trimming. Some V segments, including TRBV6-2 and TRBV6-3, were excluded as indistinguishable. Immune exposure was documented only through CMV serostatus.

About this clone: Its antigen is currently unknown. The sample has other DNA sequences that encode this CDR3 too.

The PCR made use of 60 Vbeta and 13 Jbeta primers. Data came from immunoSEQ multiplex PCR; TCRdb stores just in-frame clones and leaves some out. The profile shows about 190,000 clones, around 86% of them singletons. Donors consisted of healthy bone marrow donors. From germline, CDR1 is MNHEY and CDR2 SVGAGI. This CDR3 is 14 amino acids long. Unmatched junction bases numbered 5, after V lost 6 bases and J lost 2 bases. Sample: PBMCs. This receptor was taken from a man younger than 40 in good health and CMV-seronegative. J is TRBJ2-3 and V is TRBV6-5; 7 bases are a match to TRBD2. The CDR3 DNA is TGTGCCAGCAGCCCAGGACTAGACACAGATACGCAGTATTTT. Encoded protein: CASSPGLDTDTQYF.